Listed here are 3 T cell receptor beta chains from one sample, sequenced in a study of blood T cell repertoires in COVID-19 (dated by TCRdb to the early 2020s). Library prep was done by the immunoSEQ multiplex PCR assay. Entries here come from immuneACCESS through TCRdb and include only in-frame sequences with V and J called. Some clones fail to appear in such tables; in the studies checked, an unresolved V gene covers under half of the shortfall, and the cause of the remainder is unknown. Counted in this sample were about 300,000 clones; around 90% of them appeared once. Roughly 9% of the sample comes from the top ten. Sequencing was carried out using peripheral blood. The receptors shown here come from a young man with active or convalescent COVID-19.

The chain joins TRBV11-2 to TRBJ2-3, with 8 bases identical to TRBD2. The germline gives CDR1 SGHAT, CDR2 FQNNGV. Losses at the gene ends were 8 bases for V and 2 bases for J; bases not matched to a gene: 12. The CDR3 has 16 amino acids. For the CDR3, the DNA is TGTGCCAGCGCCGGGGGGGCGGGGGCCTCCACAGATACGCAGTATTTT. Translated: CASAGGAGASTDTQYF.

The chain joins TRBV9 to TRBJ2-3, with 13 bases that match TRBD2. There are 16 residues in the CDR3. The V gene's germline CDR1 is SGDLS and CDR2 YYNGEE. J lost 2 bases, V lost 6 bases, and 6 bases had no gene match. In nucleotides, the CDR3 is TGTGCCAGCACGATTACTAGCGGGGGGGCCACAGATACGCAGTATTTT. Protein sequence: CASTITSGGATDTQYF.

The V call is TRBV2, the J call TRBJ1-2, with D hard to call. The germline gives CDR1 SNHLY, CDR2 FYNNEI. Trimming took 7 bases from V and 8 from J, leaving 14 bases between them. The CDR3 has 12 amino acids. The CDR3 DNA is TGTGCCAGCACAAACGCCCCGGGAGGCTACACCTTC. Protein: CASTNAPGGYTF.